This TCR beta chain was retrieved from a study of CD8+ T cells in alopecia areata. The overall study: Twice daily, treated patients received 5 to 10 mg of oral tofacitinib.

Sequencing relied on a cDNA template that was reverse transcribed from extracted RNA. Profiled with immunoSEQ multiplex PCR; TCRdb holds only in-frame clones, not every one. This repertoire shows some 200,000 clones, 60% found once; its top ten account for approximately 3.4%. The germline V gene encodes CDR1 LNHDA and CDR2 SQIVND (reference sequence). V dropped 10 bases and J dropped 5 bases, with 11 bases sitting between them. The CDR3 totals 11 residues. As for treatment: oral pan-JAK inhibitor, 5-10 mg twice daily. The receptor was derived from a human donor with alopecia areata. The source was CD4+ T cells sorted from blood, collected at week 4, from a patient treated with tofacitinib. The chain recombines TRBV19 with TRBJ2-5; D ambiguous. For the CDR3, the DNA is TGTGCCACGGCAGTTGGGGAGACCCAGTACTTC. Its translation is CATAVGETQYF. The full variable domain, in which reference TRBV19 and TRBJ2-5 provide the parts outside the CDR3, is DGGITQSPKYLFRKEGQNVTLSCEQNLNHDAMYWYRQDPGQGLRLIYYSQIVNDFQKGDIAEGYSVSREKKESFPLTVTSAQKNPTAFYLCATAVGETQYFGPGTRLLVL.